The 3 T cell receptor beta chains presented below share a single source sample, sequenced in a study of cytomegalovirus exposure and HLA in healthy donors. PCR involved 60 Vbeta and 13 Jbeta primers. Some clones are missing from TCRdb's copy, which holds only in-frame ones; the method was immunoSEQ multiplex PCR. The sample shows 100,000 to 150,000 clones, 74% of them seen only once. Sequences were obtained from PBMCs. These receptors were collected from a woman between 45 and 65 years old in good health and CMV-seropositive.

The chain combines TRBV4-2 with TRBJ2-3; TRBD2 matches at 12 bases. Germline-derived CDR1 and CDR2 are LGHNA and YNFKEQ. Unmatched junction bases numbered 9, after V lost 2 bases and J lost 6 bases. CDR3 length equals 17 residues. CDR3 in DNA: TGTGCCAGCAGCCAAACGCGGACTAGCGGGGATCCGGATACGCAGTATTTT. Translated, it gives CASSQTRTSGDPDTQYF.

The chain couples TRBV6-1 to TRBJ1-1; D is undetermined. The CDR3 loop spans 14 amino acids. Trimming cost V 6 bases and J 4 bases, with 15 bases left between them. Germline-derived CDR1 and CDR2 are MNHNS and SASEGT. The CDR3 spells CASRLLTRGTEAFF. The CDR3 nucleotides read TGTGCCAGCAGACTTCTTACCCGGGGCACTGAAGCTTTCTTT.

CDR3: CASSVAQGTEAFF. The CDR3 nucleotides are TGTGCCAGCAGCGTAGCCCAGGGCACTGAAGCTTTCTTT. This rearrangement joins TRBV9 to TRBJ1-1, with a possible D match to TRBD1 (5 bases). Trimming stripped 0 bases from V and 4 bases from J, with 7 bases between. The CDR3 runs 13 residues. CDR1 SGDLS and CDR2 YYNGEE come from the germline V gene.